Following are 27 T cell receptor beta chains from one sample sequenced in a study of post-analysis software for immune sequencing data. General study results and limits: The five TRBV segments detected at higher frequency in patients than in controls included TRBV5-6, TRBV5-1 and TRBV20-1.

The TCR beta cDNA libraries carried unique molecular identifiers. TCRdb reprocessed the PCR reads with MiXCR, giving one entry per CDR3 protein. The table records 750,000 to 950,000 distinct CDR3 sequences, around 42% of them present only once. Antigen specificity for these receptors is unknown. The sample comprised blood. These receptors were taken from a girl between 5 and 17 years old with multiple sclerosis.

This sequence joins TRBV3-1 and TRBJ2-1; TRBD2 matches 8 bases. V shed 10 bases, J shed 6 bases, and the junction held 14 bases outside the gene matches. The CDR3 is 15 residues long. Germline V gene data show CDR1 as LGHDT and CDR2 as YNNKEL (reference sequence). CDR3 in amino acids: CATTPTSGTCNEQFF. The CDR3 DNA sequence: TGTGCCACCACACCCACTAGCGGAACCTGCAATGAGCAGTTCTTC.

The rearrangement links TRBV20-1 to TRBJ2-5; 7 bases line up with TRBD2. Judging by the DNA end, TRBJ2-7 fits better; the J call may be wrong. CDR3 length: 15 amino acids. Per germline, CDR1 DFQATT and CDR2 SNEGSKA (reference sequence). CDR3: CSARVNRGGSYEQYF. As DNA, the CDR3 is TGCAGTGCTAGAGTCAACCGGGGAGGGTCCTACGAGCAGTACTTC.

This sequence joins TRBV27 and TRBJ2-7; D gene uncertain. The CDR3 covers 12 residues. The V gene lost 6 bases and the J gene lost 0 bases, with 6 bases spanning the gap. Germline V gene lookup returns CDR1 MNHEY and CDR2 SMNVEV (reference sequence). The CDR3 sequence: CASRESSYEQYF. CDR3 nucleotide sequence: TGTGCCAGCAGGGAAAGCTCCTACGAGCAGTACTTC.

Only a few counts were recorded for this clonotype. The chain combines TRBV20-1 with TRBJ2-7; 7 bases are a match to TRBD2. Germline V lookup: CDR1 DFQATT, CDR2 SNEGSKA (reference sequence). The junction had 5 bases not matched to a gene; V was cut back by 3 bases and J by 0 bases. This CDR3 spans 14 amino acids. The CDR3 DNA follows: TGCAGTGCTAGTTCGGGGGGAAACTCCTACGAGCAGTACTTC. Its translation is CSASSGGNSYEQYF.

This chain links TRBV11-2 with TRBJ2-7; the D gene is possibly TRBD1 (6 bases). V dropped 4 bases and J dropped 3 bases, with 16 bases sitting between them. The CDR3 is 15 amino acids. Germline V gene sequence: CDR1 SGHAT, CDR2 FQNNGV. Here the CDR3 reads CASSWTAFQDYEQYF. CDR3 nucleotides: TGTGCCAGCAGCTGGACAGCTTTCCAAGACTACGAGCAGTACTTC.

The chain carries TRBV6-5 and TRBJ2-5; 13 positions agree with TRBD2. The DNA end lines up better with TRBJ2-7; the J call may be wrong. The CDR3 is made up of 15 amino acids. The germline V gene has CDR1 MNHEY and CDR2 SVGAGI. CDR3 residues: CASSPLGLAGDEQYF. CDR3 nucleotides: TGTGCCAGCAGCCCGCTCGGACTAGCGGGAGACGAGCAGTACTTC.

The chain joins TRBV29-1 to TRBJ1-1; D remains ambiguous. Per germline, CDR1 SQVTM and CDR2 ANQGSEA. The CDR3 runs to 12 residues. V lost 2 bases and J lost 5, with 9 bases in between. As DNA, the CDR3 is TGCAGCGTTGAAATGCGATTGACTGAAGCTTTCTTT. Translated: CSVEMRLTEAFF.

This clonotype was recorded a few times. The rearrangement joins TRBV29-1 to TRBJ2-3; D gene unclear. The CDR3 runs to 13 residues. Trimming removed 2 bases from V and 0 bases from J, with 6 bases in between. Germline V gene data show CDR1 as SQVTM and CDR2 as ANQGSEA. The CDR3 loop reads CSVELQSTDTQYF. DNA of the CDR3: TGCAGCGTTGAACTACAGAGCACAGATACGCAGTATTTT.

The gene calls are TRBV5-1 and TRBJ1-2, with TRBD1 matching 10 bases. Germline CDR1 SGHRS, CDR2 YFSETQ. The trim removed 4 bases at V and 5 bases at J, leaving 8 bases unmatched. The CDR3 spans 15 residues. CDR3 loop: CASSPGTGVSYGYTF. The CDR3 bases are TGCGCCAGCAGCCCGGGGACAGGGGTGTCGTATGGCTACACCTTC. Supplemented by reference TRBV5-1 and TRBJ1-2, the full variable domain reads KAGVTQTPRYLIKTRGQQVTLSCSPISGHRSVSWYQQTPGQGLQFLFEYFSETQRNKGNFPGRFSGRQFSNSRSEMNVSTLELGDSALYLCASSPGTGVSYGYTFGSGTRLTVV.

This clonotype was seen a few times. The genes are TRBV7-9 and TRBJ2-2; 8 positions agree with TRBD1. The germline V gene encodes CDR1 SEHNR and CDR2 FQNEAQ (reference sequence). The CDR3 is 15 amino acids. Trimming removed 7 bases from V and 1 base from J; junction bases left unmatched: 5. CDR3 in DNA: TGTGCCAGCACAAGGGGGACAGGGAACACCGGGGAGCTGTTTTTT. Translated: CASTRGTGNTGELFF. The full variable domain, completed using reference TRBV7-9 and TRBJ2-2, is DTGVSQNPRHKITKRGQNVTFRCDPISEHNRLYWYRQTLGQGPEFLTYFQNEAQLEKSRLLSDRFSAERPKGSFSTLEIQRTEQGDSAMYLCASTRGTGNTGELFFGEGSRLTVL.

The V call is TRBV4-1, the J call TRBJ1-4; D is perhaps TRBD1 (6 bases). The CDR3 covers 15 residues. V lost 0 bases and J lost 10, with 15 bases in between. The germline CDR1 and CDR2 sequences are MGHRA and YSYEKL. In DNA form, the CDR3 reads TGCGCCAGCAGCCAAGATGGGACACCGGGGGGAAAACTGTTTTTT. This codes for CASSQDGTPGGKLFF.

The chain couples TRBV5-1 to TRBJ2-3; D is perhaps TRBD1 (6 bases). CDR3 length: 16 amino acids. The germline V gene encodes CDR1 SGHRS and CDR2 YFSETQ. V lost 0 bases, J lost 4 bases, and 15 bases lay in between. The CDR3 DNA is TGCGCCAGCAGCTTGGTTTTACAGGGCGGGTCAGATACGCAGTATTTT. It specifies CASSLVLQGGSDTQYF. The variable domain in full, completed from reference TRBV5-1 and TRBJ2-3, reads KAGVTQTPRYLIKTRGQQVTLSCSPISGHRSVSWYQQTPGQGLQFLFEYFSETQRNKGNFPGRFSGRQFSNSRSEMNVSTLELGDSALYLCASSLVLQGGSDTQYFGPGTRLTVL.

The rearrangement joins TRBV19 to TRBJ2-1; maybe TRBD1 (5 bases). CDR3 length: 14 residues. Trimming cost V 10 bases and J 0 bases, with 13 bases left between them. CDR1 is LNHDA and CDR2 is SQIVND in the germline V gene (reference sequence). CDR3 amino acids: CATEGGASYNEQFF. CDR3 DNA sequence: TGTGCCACCGAAGGTGGGGCCTCCTACAATGAGCAGTTCTTC.

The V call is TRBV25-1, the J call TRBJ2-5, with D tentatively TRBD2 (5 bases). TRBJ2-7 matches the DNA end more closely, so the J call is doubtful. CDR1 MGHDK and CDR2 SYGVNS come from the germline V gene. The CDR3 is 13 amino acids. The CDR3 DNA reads TGTGCCAGCAGGGGGAGTTCCCCCTACGAGCAGTACTTC. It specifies CASRGSSPYEQYF.

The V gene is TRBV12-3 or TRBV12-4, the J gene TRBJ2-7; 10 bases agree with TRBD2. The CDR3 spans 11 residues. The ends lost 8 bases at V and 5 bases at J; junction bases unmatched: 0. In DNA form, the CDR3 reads TGTGCCAGCCTAGCGGGAGACGAGCAGTACTTC. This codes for CASLAGDEQYF.

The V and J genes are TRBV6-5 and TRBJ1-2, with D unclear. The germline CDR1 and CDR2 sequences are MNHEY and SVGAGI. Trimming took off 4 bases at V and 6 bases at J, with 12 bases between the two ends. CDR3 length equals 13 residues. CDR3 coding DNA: TGTGCCAGCAGTTGGGATCGGAAGGATGGCTACACCTTC. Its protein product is CASSWDRKDGYTF.

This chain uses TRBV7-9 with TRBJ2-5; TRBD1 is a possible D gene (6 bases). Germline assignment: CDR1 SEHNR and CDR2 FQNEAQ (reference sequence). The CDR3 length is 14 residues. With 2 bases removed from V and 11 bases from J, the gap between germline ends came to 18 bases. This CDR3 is CASSLQQGLDEQYF. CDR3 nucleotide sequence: TGTGCCAGCAGCTTACAACAGGGTTTGGATGAGCAGTACTTC.

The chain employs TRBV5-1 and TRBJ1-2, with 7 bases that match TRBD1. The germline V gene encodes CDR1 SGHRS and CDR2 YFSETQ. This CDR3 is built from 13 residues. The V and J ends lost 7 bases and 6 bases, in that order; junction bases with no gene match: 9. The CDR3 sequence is CASGIDRENGYTF. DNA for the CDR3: TGCGCCAGCGGGATCGACAGGGAGAATGGCTACACCTTC.

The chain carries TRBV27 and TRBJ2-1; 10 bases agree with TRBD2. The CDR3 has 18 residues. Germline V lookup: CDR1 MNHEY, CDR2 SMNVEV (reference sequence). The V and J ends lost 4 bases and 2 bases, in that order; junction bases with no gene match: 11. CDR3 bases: TGTGCCAGCAGTTCCCTAGGGACTAGCGAGAGACCCTACAATGAGCAGTTCTTC. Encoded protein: CASSSLGTSERPYNEQFF.

This chain's CDR3 is CASRPDPNTGELFF. CDR3 DNA: TGCGCCAGCAGACCCGACCCGAACACCGGGGAGCTGTTTTTT. The chain recombines TRBV4-3 with TRBJ2-2; D is unclear. This CDR3 has 14 residues. The V gene lost 6 bases and the J gene lost 0 bases, with 8 bases spanning the gap. From germline, CDR1 is LGHNA and CDR2 YSLEER.

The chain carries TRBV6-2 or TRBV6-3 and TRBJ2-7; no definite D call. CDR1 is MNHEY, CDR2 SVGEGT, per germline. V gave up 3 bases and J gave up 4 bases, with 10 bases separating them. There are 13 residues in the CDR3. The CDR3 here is CASSYSTYYEQYF. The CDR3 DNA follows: TGTGCCAGCAGTTATTCTACTTATTACGAGCAGTACTTC.

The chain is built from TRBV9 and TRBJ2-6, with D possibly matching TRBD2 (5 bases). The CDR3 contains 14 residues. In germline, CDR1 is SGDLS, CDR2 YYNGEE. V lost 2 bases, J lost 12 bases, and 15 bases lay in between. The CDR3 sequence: CASSVLSGSGVLTF. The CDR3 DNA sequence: TGTGCCAGCAGCGTTCTATCGGGATCGGGCGTCCTGACTTTC.

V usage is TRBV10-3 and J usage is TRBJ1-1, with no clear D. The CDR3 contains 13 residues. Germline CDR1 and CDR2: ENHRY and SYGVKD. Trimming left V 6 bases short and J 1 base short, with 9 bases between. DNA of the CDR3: TGTGCCATCAGCCCCGAACCGAACACTGAAGCTTTCTTT. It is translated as CAISPEPNTEAFF.

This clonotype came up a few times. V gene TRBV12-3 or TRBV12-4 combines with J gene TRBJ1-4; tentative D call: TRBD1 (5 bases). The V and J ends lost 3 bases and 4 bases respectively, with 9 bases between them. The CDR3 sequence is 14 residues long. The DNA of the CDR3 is TGTGCCAGCAGTTTTGGTGGGGGTAATGAAAAACTGTTTTTT. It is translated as CASSFGGGNEKLFF.

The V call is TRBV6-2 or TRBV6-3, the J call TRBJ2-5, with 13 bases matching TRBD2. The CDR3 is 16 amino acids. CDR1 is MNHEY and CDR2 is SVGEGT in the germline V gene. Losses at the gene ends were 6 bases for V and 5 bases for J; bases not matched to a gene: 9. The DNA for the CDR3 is TGTGCCAGCAGCGCCCAGGGACTAGCGGGAAGGGAGACCCAGTACTTC. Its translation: CASSAQGLAGRETQYF.

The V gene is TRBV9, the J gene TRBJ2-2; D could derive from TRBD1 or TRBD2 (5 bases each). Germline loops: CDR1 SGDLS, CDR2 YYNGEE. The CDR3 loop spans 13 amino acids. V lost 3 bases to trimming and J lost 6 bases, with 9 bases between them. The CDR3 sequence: CASSAEGSGELFF. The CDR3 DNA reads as TGTGCCAGCAGCGCAGAGGGGTCCGGGGAGCTGTTTTTT.

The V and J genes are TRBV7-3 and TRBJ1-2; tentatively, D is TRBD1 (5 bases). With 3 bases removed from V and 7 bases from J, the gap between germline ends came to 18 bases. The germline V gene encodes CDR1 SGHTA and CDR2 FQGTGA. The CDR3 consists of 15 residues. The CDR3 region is CASSLFGQGAGGYTF. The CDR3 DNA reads TGTGCCAGCAGCTTGTTCGGCCAGGGTGCGGGTGGCTACACCTTC.